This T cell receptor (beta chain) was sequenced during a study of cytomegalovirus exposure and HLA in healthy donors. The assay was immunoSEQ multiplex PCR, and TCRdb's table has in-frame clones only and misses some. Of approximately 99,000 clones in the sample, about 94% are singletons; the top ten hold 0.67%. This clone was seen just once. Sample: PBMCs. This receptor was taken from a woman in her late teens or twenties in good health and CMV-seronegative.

The CDR3 region is CASSYRTGDPYEQYF. The CDR3 DNA follows: TGTGCCAGCAGTTACAGGACAGGGGACCCCTACGAGCAGTACTTC. The chain couples TRBV6-6 to TRBJ2-7, with TRBD1 matching over 9 bases. With 2 bases clipped from V and 2 bases from J, the junction kept 4 bases outside the gene matches. The CDR3 covers 15 residues. The germline V gene has CDR1 MNHNY and CDR2 SVGAGI (reference sequence).